Listed below are T cell receptor beta chains from one sample, sequenced in a study of T cell responses to AZD1222 COVID-19 vaccine. The assay was immunoSEQ multiplex PCR, and TCRdb's table has in-frame clones only and misses some. The sample carries some 120,000 clones, over 75% recorded once. The input for sequencing was peripheral blood, taken on day 0 of AZD1222 vaccination. Source of these receptors: an adult in good health. Both conserved end residues are part of each CDR3. The D gene is left open where the match is weak. The size entry is marked missing in some rows and otherwise reads once, few, many or a size class.

J,V,size,D,CDR3,DNA
TRBJ1-1,TRBV7-2,-,-,CASRPDWDYTEAFF,TGTGCCAGCAGGCCGGACTGGGATTACACTGAAGCTTTCTTT
TRBJ1-2,TRBV7-3,-,-,CASSLGLNYGYTF,TGTGCCAGCAGCTTAGGCCTAAACTATGGCTACACCTTC
TRBJ1-2,TRBV19,-,TRBD1,CASSSGTETNYGYTF,TGTGCCAGTAGTTCGGGGACAGAAACTAACTATGGCTACACCTTC
TRBJ1-5,TRBV2,-,-,CASKKGHGSYSNQPQHF,TGTGCCAGCAAGAAGGGTCACGGGAGTTATAGCAATCAGCCCCAGCATTTT
TRBJ1-4,TRBV18,-,-,CASSPYQDGLGELFF,TGTGCCAGCTCACCGTACCAAGACGGCCTTGGGGAACTGTTTTTT
TRBJ1-1,TRBV28,-,TRBD1,CASSPRGPEAFF,TGTGCCAGCAGCCCGAGGGGGCCTGAAGCTTTCTTT
TRBJ2-1,TRBV11-3,-,TRBD2,CASSLGLAGANEQFF,TGTGCCAGCAGCTTAGGACTAGCGGGGGCCAACGAGCAGTTCTTC
TRBJ2-7,TRBV28,few,-,CASTGDYEQYF,TGTGCCAGCACAGGGGATTACGAGCAGTACTTC
TRBJ2-1,TRBV19,-,-,CASSITSANLNNEQFF,TGTGCCAGTAGCATTACCAGCGCCAACTTAAACAATGAGCAGTTCTTC
TRBJ1-2,TRBV5-6,-,-,CASKAFGGARNYGYTF,TGTGCCAGCAAGGCTTTTGGGGGGGCGCGAAACTATGGCTACACCTTC
TRBJ2-7,TRBV6-5,-,-,CASSFGLSYEQYF,TGTGCCAGCAGTTTTGGGCTATCCTACGAGCAGTACTTC
TRBJ1-3,TRBV28,-,TRBD1,CASSETGAGNTIYF,TGTGCCAGCAGTGAAACAGGGGCTGGAAACACCATATATTTT
TRBJ1-6,TRBV16,-,TRBD1,CASSPTSGTGESPLHF,TGTGCCAGCAGCCCTACCAGCGGGACAGGGGAATCACCCCTCCACTTT
TRBJ1-1,TRBV7-2,-,TRBD1,CASRIQGAAEAFF,TGTGCCAGCAGAATCCAGGGGGCGGCTGAAGCTTTCTTT
TRBJ1-2,TRBV30,-,-,CAWIRGRRDYGYTF,TGTGCCTGGATTAGAGGCAGGAGAGACTATGGCTACACCTTC
TRBJ2-2,TRBV2,few,TRBD1,CASAGTGSTGELFF,TGTGCCAGCGCCGGGACAGGGAGCACCGGGGAGCTGTTTTTT
TRBJ1-3,TRBV13,-,TRBD1,CASSSQEMGTGSVGGIYF,TGTGCCAGCAGCTCCCAGGAGATGGGGACAGGGAGCGTAGGCGGCATATATTTT
TRBJ2-3,TRBV7-8,-,TRBD2,CASSLYSLAGGGDTQYF,TGTGCCAGCAGCTTATACTCGCTCGCGGGAGGTGGAGATACGCAGTATTTT
TRBJ2-1,TRBV30,-,TRBD2,CAGRLAGGWRQFF,TGTGCCGGAAGACTAGCGGGAGGGTGGAGGCAGTTCTTC
TRBJ1-4,TRBV19,-,-,CASTLRGYNEKLFF,TGTGCCAGTACCCTAAGGGGGTATAATGAAAAACTGTTTTTT
TRBJ2-7,TRBV6-5,-,-,CASRTSADFYEQYF,TGTGCCAGCAGGACGTCGGCGGACTTCTACGAGCAGTACTTC
TRBJ2-7,TRBV23-1,medium-sized,-,CASSQVGLWGYEQYF,TGCGCCAGCAGTCAAGTGGGGTTATGGGGATACGAGCAGTACTTC
TRBJ2-3,TRBV7-9,once,TRBD1,CASSTRGQGTDTQYF,TGTGCCAGCAGCACCCGAGGACAGGGTACAGATACGCAGTATTTT
TRBJ1-3,TRBV19,-,-,CASKVGFFSGNTIYF,TGTGCCAGTAAAGTCGGCTTTTTCTCTGGAAACACCATATATTTT
TRBJ2-7,TRBV27,-,TRBD2,CASSSPGLAGGSSYEQYF,TGTGCCAGCAGTTCTCCGGGACTAGCGGGAGGGAGCTCCTACGAGCAGTACTTC
TRBJ2-3,TRBV4-1,-,TRBD2,CASSQVGSGRARDTQYF,TGCGCCAGCAGCCAAGTGGGCAGCGGGAGGGCCAGAGATACGCAGTATTTT
TRBJ1-2,TRBV5-1,once,-,CASSPGHLTSNYGYTF,TGCGCCAGCAGCCCGGGACACCTGACGAGTAACTATGGCTACACCTTC
TRBJ1-2,TRBV19,-,TRBD1,CASSKGTDVNYGYTF,TGTGCCAGTAGTAAGGGGACAGACGTAAACTATGGCTACACCTTC
TRBJ1-2,TRBV7-9,once,TRBD1,CASSVDRADRNGYTF,TGTGCCAGCAGCGTCGACAGGGCCGATCGGAATGGCTACACCTTC
TRBJ2-3,TRBV30,-,-,CAWISGDTQYF,TGTGCCTGGATCAGCGGTGATACGCAGTATTTT
TRBJ1-1,TRBV6-5,-,-,CASSFRGLSNTEAFF,TGTGCCAGCAGTTTCAGGGGACTATCGAACACTGAAGCTTTCTTT
TRBJ2-7,TRBV5-1,-,-,CASSLTVLTIYEQYF,TGCGCCAGCAGCTTGACGGTCCTCACTATCTACGAGCAGTACTTC
TRBJ1-2,TRBV28,-,-,CASSLPYYNYGYTF,TGTGCCAGCAGTTTACCCTACTATAACTATGGCTACACCTTC
TRBJ2-3,TRBV11-3,-,TRBD2,CASSLSGQPDTQYF,TGTGCCAGCAGCCTTAGCGGGCAGCCAGATACGCAGTATTTT
TRBJ2-7,TRBV7-2,-,TRBD1,CASSLGGGTGGGYEQYF,TGTGCCAGCAGCTTAGGTGGAGGGACAGGGGGGGGCTACGAGCAGTACTTC
TRBJ1-1,TRBV7-8,-,-,CASSYLWPGGMNTEAFF,TGTGCCAGCAGTTACCTCTGGCCGGGAGGAATGAACACTGAAGCTTTCTTT
TRBJ2-7,TRBV11-2,-,-,CASSLVDIAYEQYF,TGTGCCAGCAGCTTAGTGGACATAGCCTACGAGCAGTACTTC
TRBJ2-7,TRBV10-1,-,TRBD1,CASRDRVSYEQYF,TGCGCCAGCCGGGACAGGGTATCCTACGAGCAGTACTTC
TRBJ1-2,TRBV4-2,few,-,CASSQVGGHDGYGYTF,TGTGCCAGCAGCCAAGTAGGAGGGCACGACGGCTATGGCTACACCTTC
TRBJ2-5,TRBV7-2,-,-,CASSLGGWQGRQETQYF,TGTGCCAGCAGCTTAGGGGGGTGGCAGGGGCGCCAAGAGACCCAGTACTTC
TRBJ2-7,TRBV13,-,TRBD2,CASRNPRIAGGVSYEQYF,TGTGCCAGCCGAAACCCCCGGATAGCGGGAGGTGTCTCCTACGAGCAGTACTTC
TRBJ1-3,TRBV10-2,once,-,CASSEHQRAGNTIYF,TGCGCCAGCAGTGAACACCAGCGGGCCGGAAACACCATATATTTT
TRBJ2-7,TRBV10-3,-,TRBD1,CAITPTGSSYEQYF,TGTGCCATCACACCGACAGGGAGCTCCTACGAGCAGTACTTC
TRBJ2-7,TRBV3-1/TRBV3-2,-,TRBD2,CASSPRLARYEQYF,TGTGCCAGCAGCCCTAGACTAGCGAGGTACGAGCAGTACTTC
TRBJ1-1,TRBV3-1/TRBV3-2,-,-,CASSQDTARVNTEAFF,TGTGCCAGCAGCCAAGATACCGCCAGGGTGAACACTGAAGCTTTCTTT
TRBJ1-2,TRBV4-2,few,-,CASSQVGDTNYGYTF,TGTGCCAGCAGCCAAGTAGGGGATACTAACTATGGCTACACCTTC
TRBJ2-1,TRBV19,once,-,CASSSGTAGEQFF,TGTGCCAGTAGTAGCGGGACAGCCGGGGAGCAGTTCTTC